This T cell receptor beta chain is drawn from a study of blood T cell repertoires in COVID-19. Study-level information: Samples of COVID-19 (acute and convalescent) were obtained from the United States, Italy and Spain. The cDNA or gDNA used as material had been derived from T cells, B-cell-depleted T cells, or PBMCs.

Libraries were prepared by immunoSEQ multiplex PCR; TCRdb keeps only in-frame clonotypes and omits some of them. Here the sample spans some 400,000 clones, about 80% being singletons. V gave up 3 bases and J gave up 18 bases, with 18 bases separating them. The CDR3 contains 13 residues. The TCR comes from a human donor with acute or convalescent COVID-19. The donor label of this sample is uncertain. Sequencing used peripheral blood. V is TRBV12-3 or TRBV12-4 and J is TRBJ2-6; D gene unclear. The CDR3 DNA reads TGTGCCAGCAGTTTTACCTCGAACAACCACCCGACTTTC. This codes for CASSFTSNNHPTF.